Listed here is a single T cell receptor beta chain. Its specificity is not known. This CDR3 has 12 amino acids. V was trimmed by 8 bases and J by 7 bases, leaving 12 bases between them. Germline loops: CDR1 SNHLY, CDR2 FYNNEI. TCRdb's copy holds only in-frame clones and misses some; the assay was immunoSEQ multiplex PCR. The sample shows over 85,000 clones, 87% of them seen only once. The entry originates in a study of T cell responses to AZD1222 COVID-19 vaccine. The study, taken as a whole, reports: White British people made up most donors, females outnumbered males, and clonal diversity was possibly underestimated.

This sequence originates from an adult in good health. The chain carries TRBV2 and TRBJ1-5, with TRBD1 as a possible D gene (5 bases). The specimen was peripheral blood, collected on day 0 of AZD1222 vaccination. Here the CDR3 DNA reads TGTGCCAGCGGACTCAGGGACCAGCCCCAGCATTTT. It yields the protein CASGLRDQPQHF.